Each of the 17 T cell receptor beta chains below was sequenced from the same sample in a study of spatial heterogeneity in lung cancer. Findings and caveats of the study: Tumor mutation counts were tracked by expanded intratumoral alpha and beta TCR counts.

No antigens are known for them. TCRdb reanalysed the 5' RACE reads using MiXCR and keeps one entry per CDR3 protein. Here the sample spans 16,000 or so distinct CDR3 sequences, roughly 7% being singletons. Time point here: sample taken at primary tumor resection. Sequencing was performed on lung tumor tissue, taken at surgery. Source of these receptors: a female donor with early-stage non-small cell lung cancer.

There are many counts of this clonotype. Since it is a stray read in a library aimed at alpha chains, this beta chain has a size that is not meaningful. The chain carries TRBV29-1 and TRBJ1-1; no reliable D call. The CDR3 extends over 13 amino acids. V lost 5 bases to trimming and J lost 0 bases, with 10 bases between them. The germline V gene encodes CDR1 SQVTM and CDR2 ANQGSEA. For the CDR3, the DNA is TGCAGCGTTAAAACCGGCATGAACACTGAAGCTTTCTTT. Translation gives CSVKTGMNTEAFF.

As concerns this clonotype: This beta chain is an off-target read within a library intended for alpha chains, so its frequency means little. The chain combines TRBV4-2 with TRBJ1-2; 7 bases line up with TRBD1. The V gene end was trimmed by 0 bases and the J gene end by 8 bases; junction bases not matched to a gene: 9. Germline-derived CDR1 and CDR2 are LGHNA and YNFKEQ. The CDR3 length is 15 residues. CDR3: CASSQDRGRGSGYTF. In nucleotides, the CDR3 is TGTGCCAGCAGCCAAGATCGAGGCAGGGGGAGCGGCTACACCTTC.

With respect to this clonotype: This beta chain was picked up by a library intended for alpha chains and is off target, so its count carries little meaning. Written as DNA, the CDR3 is TGCAGTGCTAGAGATCTTCTAGGACCGAATAATTCACCCCTCCACTTT. Translating it yields CSARDLLGPNNSPLHF. V and J are TRBV20-1 and TRBJ1-6, with D unresolved. CDR1 is DFQATT, CDR2 SNEGSKA, per germline (reference sequence). V lost 0 bases, J lost 5 bases, and 14 bases lay in between. The CDR3 runs 16 residues.

At least ten counts were recorded for this clonotype. This beta chain is an off-target read within a library intended for alpha chains, so its frequency means little. The chain joins TRBV3-1 to TRBJ2-7; no clear D. The V end lost 2 bases, the J end lost 0 bases, and 8 bases lay between the germline ends. The CDR3 is made up of 14 amino acids. From germline, CDR1 is LGHDT and CDR2 YNNKEL (reference sequence). The CDR3 loop reads CASSQQLSSYEQYF. CDR3 coding DNA: TGTGCCAGCAGCCAACAGTTAAGCTCCTACGAGCAGTACTTC.

This clonotype was observed many times. This beta chain is a stray read from a library made for alpha chains; its abundance is not meaningful. V gene TRBV5-6 combines with J gene TRBJ2-2, with D maybe TRBD1 (5 bases). Trimming shortened V by 5 bases and J by 4 bases, and 12 bases separated the two germline ends. Germline CDR1 SGHDT, CDR2 YYEEEE. CDR3 length: 14 residues. The DNA of the CDR3 is TGTGCCAGCAGTCGTTGGGGCTTCACCGGGGAGCTGTTTTTT. Protein sequence: CASSRWGFTGELFF.

This clonotype occurred a few times. The size of this beta chain means little, since it is a stray read in a library made for alpha chains. CDR3 sequence reads: CASTRPDRNEKLFF. DNA of the CDR3: TGTGCCAGCACCCGCCCCGACAGGAATGAAAAACTGTTTTTT. The chain employs TRBV12-3 or TRBV12-4 and TRBJ1-4; maybe TRBD1 (6 bases). V lost 7 bases, J lost 5 bases, and 14 bases lay in between. The CDR3 loop spans 14 amino acids.

This clonotype was counted ten times or more. This beta chain appears as a stray read in a library generated for alpha chains; its size is not informative. The V gene is TRBV2, the J gene TRBJ1-1; a weak D match, TRBD1 (5 bases). This CDR3 spans 13 amino acids. V lost 3 bases to trimming and J lost 9 bases, with 14 bases between them. CDR1 and CDR2 (germline): SNHLY, FYNNEI. Here the CDR3 DNA reads TGTGCCAGCAGTGATCAGCTGGGGGAGAAAGCTTTCTTT. This encodes CASSDQLGEKAFF.

This clonotype occurred many times. The library was built for alpha chains, so this beta chain is an off-target read and its size means little. This rearrangement joins TRBV7-2 to TRBJ1-4; D may be TRBD1 (6 bases). From germline, CDR1 is SGHTA and CDR2 FQGNSA. CDR3 size: 16 residues. Trimming took off 0 bases at V and 7 bases at J, with 15 bases between the two ends. The CDR3 reads CASSLAGAFTIEKLFF. The CDR3 DNA reads as TGTGCCAGCAGCTTAGCGGGGGCTTTTACCATTGAAAAACTGTTTTTT.

This clonotype was seen at least ten times. This beta chain slipped into a library made for alpha chains as a stray read, so its size is not meaningful. This chain joins TRBV30 and TRBJ1-1; the D is unclear. Germline V gene data show CDR1 as GTSNPN and CDR2 as SVGIG (reference sequence). V lost 4 bases, J lost 0 bases, and 6 bases lay in between. CDR3 length: 12 residues. Written as DNA, the CDR3 is TGTGCCTGGATTTCTATGAACACTGAAGCTTTCTTT. Its protein is CAWISMNTEAFF.

In this sample, this clonotype turned up many times. This beta chain is an off-target read within a library intended for alpha chains, so its frequency means little. This chain links TRBV29-1 with TRBJ2-3; 7 bases are shared with TRBD1. Germline CDR1 and CDR2: SQVTM and ANQGSEA. V was clipped by 2 bases and J by 4 bases; unmatched bases: 6. This CDR3 has 14 residues. The DNA of the CDR3 is TGCAGCGTTGAACCGGGACAGTTGGCAGATACGCAGTATTTT. It translates to CSVEPGQLADTQYF.

About this clonotype: This beta chain is an unintended read in a library built for alpha chains; its size means little. V is TRBV12-3 or TRBV12-4 and J is TRBJ1-4; D gene uncertain. The CDR3 covers 16 residues. Trimming shortened V by 5 bases and J by 4 bases, and 17 bases separated the two germline ends. The CDR3 here is CASSDTSGSLNEKLFF. The CDR3 nucleotides read TGTGCCAGCAGTGACACCTCCGGGAGCCTTAATGAAAAACTGTTTTTT.

This clonotype was recorded many times. For a library built for alpha chains, this beta chain is a stray read; little rests on its size. This chain uses TRBV28 with TRBJ2-2; D is unclear. The germline CDR1 and CDR2 sequences are MDHEN and SYDVKM. The V and J ends lost 9 bases and 0 bases respectively, with 14 bases between them. This CDR3 is built from 15 residues. The CDR3 protein is CASNRQLSNTGELFF. In DNA, the CDR3 is TGTGCCAGTAATCGACAACTATCGAACACCGGGGAGCTGTTTTTT.

This clonotype qualifies as medium-sized. In a library made to pick up alpha chains, this beta chain is a stray read with a size that means little. The chain couples TRBV7-6 to TRBJ2-7, with D tentatively TRBD1 (5 bases). Germline V gene sequence: CDR1 SGHVS, CDR2 FNYEAQ. Trimming left V 5 bases short and J 3 bases short, with 11 bases between. The CDR3 extends over 13 amino acids. CDR3 sequence reads: CASSLFTGYEQYF. The CDR3 DNA reads as TGTGCCAGCAGCCTGTTCACAGGCTACGAGCAGTACTTC.

A remark on this clonotype: This beta chain slipped into a library made for alpha chains as a stray read, so its size is not meaningful. The chain recombines TRBV6-2 or TRBV6-3 with TRBJ2-7; 8 bases map to TRBD1. This CDR3 contains 12 residues. Germline V lookup: CDR1 MNHEY, CDR2 SVGEGT. Trimming removed 5 bases from V and 6 bases from J; junction bases left unmatched: 3. CDR3 coding DNA: TGTGCCAGCAGTAAGGACAGGGCCGAGCAGTACTTC. It is translated as CASSKDRAEQYF.

In the case of this clonotype: Because the library targeted alpha chains, this beta chain is an off-target read whose size means little. The chain has TRBV4-2 and TRBJ2-1; D is perhaps TRBD1 or TRBD2 (7 bases each). Germline CDR1 reads LGHNA; CDR2 reads YNFKEQ. Trimming left V 3 bases short and J 0 bases short, with 15 bases between. This CDR3 has 17 amino acids. CDR3 residues: CASSHPQGGASYNEQFF. CDR3 nucleotide sequence: TGTGCCAGCAGCCACCCCCAGGGGGGGGCCTCCTACAATGAGCAGTTCTTC.

This clonotype was observed a few times. A library prepared for alpha chains yielded this beta chain as an off-target read; its size is of little meaning. In DNA form, the CDR3 reads TGTGCCAGCAGTGCCCCGGACAGGCGGTTACTCGGACTGTTTTTT. It yields the protein CASSAPDRRLLGLFF. This rearrangement joins TRBV6-1 to TRBJ1-4; 7 nucleotides agree with TRBD1. CDR3 length equals 15 residues. The germline gives CDR1 MNHNS, CDR2 SASEGT. The V and J ends lost 4 bases and 13 bases, in that order; junction bases with no gene match: 15.

This clonotype was detected many times. A library made for alpha chains picked up this beta chain off target, so its size means little. J is TRBJ2-6 and V is TRBV11-2; D unclear. This CDR3 is built from 19 residues. The germline V and J ends were trimmed by 2 bases and 0 bases, with 17 bases remaining between them. The germline gives CDR1 SGHAT, CDR2 FQNNGV. The CDR3 region is CASSLRSPPGLSGANVLTF. As DNA, the CDR3 is TGTGCCAGCAGCTTAAGGTCGCCCCCAGGCCTCTCTGGGGCCAACGTCCTGACTTTC.